This section outlines one T cell receptor (beta chain) sequence together with its context. This entry is derived from a study of control samples from healthy donors and cancer patients. The CDR3 has 14 amino acids. Germline loops: CDR1 MDHEN, CDR2 SYDVKM. V shed 3 bases and J 3 bases; nucleotides not matched to a gene: 1. TCRdb's table, derived via immunoSEQ multiplex PCR, lists solely in-frame clones and lacks some. The sample lists 120,000 or so clones, more than 70% seen once, with 2.9% in the top ten. The receptor was isolated from a man in his sixties in good health. The sample taken for sequencing was blood. The chain carries TRBV28 and TRBJ2-7; 11 nucleotides match TRBD2. The CDR3 DNA follows: TGTGCCAGCAGTTTTAGCGGGGGGGTCTACGAGCAGTACTTC. It yields the protein CASSFSGGVYEQYF.